This is a list of T cell receptor beta chains from one sample in a study of vaccination and CD4 T cells after COVID-19. Their specific antigens are unknown. TCRdb redid the calling of the PCR reads with MiXCR, one entry per CDR3 protein. The sample yields some 14,000 distinct CDR3 sequences, roughly 41% seen once. This material consisted of CD4+ T cells from blood, cultured in vitro, taken after SARS-CoV-2 vaccination. The receptor set was obtained from a human donor who had recovered from COVID-19. CDR3s include the opening cysteine and the closing phenylalanine or tryptophan. The D gene is left open where the match is weak. Clone size, where shown, is once, few, many, or a class for clones that have expanded.

d_call | j_call | v_call | clone_size | cdr3_nt | cdr3_aa
NA | TRBJ1-1 | TRBV29-1 | NA | TGCAGCGTTCGGCAGGGAGGCACTGAAGCTTTCTTT | CSVRQGGTEAFF
NA | TRBJ1-3 | TRBV20-1 | few | TGCAGTGTCTCCGGGGGTGGGTCTGGAAACACCATATATTTT | CSVSGGGSGNTIYF
NA | TRBJ2-1 | TRBV7-9 | NA | TGTGCCAGCATCACTCCGGGGGCTGAGCAGTTCTTC | CASITPGAEQFF
TRBD1 | TRBJ1-2 | TRBV14 | NA | TGTGCCAGCAGCCCGGGACAGAGCTATGGCTACACCTTC | CASSPGQSYGYTF
TRBD1 | TRBJ1-5 | TRBV19 | NA | TGTGCCAGTAGTATGAGGGCGGGACAGGGGGGTCAGCCCCAGCATTTT | CASSMRAGQGGQPQHF
TRBD2 | TRBJ2-5 | TRBV7-2 | NA | TGTGCCAGCGCGGGCGGGGGGGCCATTGAGACCCAGTACTTC | CASAGGGAIETQYF
NA | TRBJ2-7 | TRBV7-8 | NA | TGTGCCAGCAGCTTAGCCGTTTGGGGGGACGAGCAGTACTTC | CASSLAVWGDEQYF
TRBD1 | TRBJ1-2 | TRBV6-2/TRBV6-3 | NA | TGTGCCAGCAGTTGGGGACAGGGAGCTAACTATGGCTACACCTTC | CASSWGQGANYGYTF
NA | TRBJ1-2 | TRBV6-1 | NA | TGTGCCAGCAGTGAAGCCGGACGATATGGCTACACCTTC | CASSEAGRYGYTF
TRBD2 | TRBJ2-7 | TRBV19 | NA | TGTGCCAGTAGTCCACAAGCGGGAGGTATGTCCTACGAGCAGTACTTC | CASSPQAGGMSYEQYF
NA | TRBJ1-5 | TRBV12-3/TRBV12-4 | NA | TGTGCCAGCAGAACGGCGGGGCCGGGGCAGCCCCAGCATTTT | CASRTAGPGQPQHF
TRBD1 | TRBJ2-5 | TRBV7-7 | few | TGTGCCAGCAGCTTAGGGACAGGGAGGTACCAAGAGACCCAGTACTTC | CASSLGTGRYQETQYF
TRBD1 | TRBJ1-5 | TRBV29-1 | NA | TGCAGCGTTGGGACAGGGGAACAGCCCCAGCATTTT | CSVGTGEQPQHF
NA | TRBJ2-7 | TRBV7-3 | NA | TGTGCCAGCAGCCCAACCCGGGGGAGCGAGCAGTACTTC | CASSPTRGSEQYF
TRBD1 | TRBJ2-1 | TRBV24-1 | NA | TGTGCCATCGGACAGGGGGCGGTAAACACCTACAATGAGCAGTTCTTC | CAIGQGAVNTYNEQFF
TRBD1 | TRBJ2-7 | TRBV5-4 | few | TGTGCCAGCAGCCACGGACAGGGTTACGAGCAGTACTTC | CASSHGQGYEQYF
NA | TRBJ2-5 | TRBV20-1 | NA | TGCAGTGCTAACCGGGGGGCCGGGGAGACCCAGTACTTC | CSANRGAGETQYF
TRBD1 | TRBJ2-6 | TRBV5-5 | NA | TGTGCCAGCAGCTTGGTCGGGACAGGGGCGACCGGGGCCAACGTCCTGACTTTC | CASSLVGTGATGANVLTF
TRBD2 | TRBJ2-7 | TRBV5-4 | NA | TGTGCCAGCAGCTTGGCTCCGGCGGGAGGGACCTACGAGCAGTACTTC | CASSLAPAGGTYEQYF
TRBD1 | TRBJ1-1 | TRBV6-1 | few | TGTGCCAGCAGTCCGAGCCCGGACAGGGCGGCCACTGAAGCTTTCTTT | CASSPSPDRAATEAFF